The rows below give T cell receptor beta chains drawn from one sample of a study of CD8 T cells in ankylosing spondylitis. Via MiXCR, TCRdb re-called the 5' RACE reads, giving one row per CDR3 protein. This sample has some 120,000 distinct CDR3 sequences, with roughly an eighth found just once. Sequencing was performed on blood, either unsorted or a sorted T cell fraction (not recorded which). The receptors stem from a female donor with ankylosing spondylitis or in good health (not recorded which). Both conserved end residues are part of each CDR3. D genes are given only for firm matches. Size tells how often a clone was seen (once, few, many) or the class of an expanded clone, and some rows leave it out.

CDR3aa: CASSLSVLDEQYF
CDR3nt: TGTGCCAGCAGTTTATCCGTCTTGGACGAGCAGTACTTC
v_gene: TRBV27
d_gene: -
abundance: many
j_gene: TRBJ2-7

CDR3aa: CASSPREGKNTEAFF
CDR3nt: TGTGCCAGCTCACCACGGGAGGGGAAGAACACTGAAGCTTTCTTT
v_gene: TRBV18
d_gene: -
abundance: few
j_gene: TRBJ1-1

CDR3aa: CASSTTGRGMNTEAFF
CDR3nt: TGTGCCAGCAGCACGACAGGGAGAGGAATGAACACTGAAGCTTTCTTT
v_gene: TRBV21-1
d_gene: -
abundance: -
j_gene: TRBJ1-1

CDR3aa: CASRSTANTEAFF
CDR3nt: TGTGCCAGCAGATCAACAGCGAACACTGAAGCTTTCTTT
v_gene: TRBV27
d_gene: -
abundance: few
j_gene: TRBJ1-1

CDR3aa: CASSLGPLLGRGEPDTQYF
CDR3nt: TGTGCCAGCAGTTTAGGCCCCCTTCTTGGGCGGGGGGAACCCGATACGCAGTATTTT
v_gene: TRBV28
d_gene: TRBD2
abundance: few
j_gene: TRBJ2-3

CDR3aa: CASRPGQGASYEQYF
CDR3nt: TGTGCCAGCAGACCGGGACAGGGAGCCTCCTACGAGCAGTACTTC
v_gene: TRBV2
d_gene: TRBD1
abundance: -
j_gene: TRBJ2-7

CDR3aa: CATSRGGHGMNTEAFF
CDR3nt: TGTGCCACCAGCAGAGGAGGGCATGGGATGAACACTGAAGCTTTCTTT
v_gene: TRBV15
d_gene: -
abundance: few
j_gene: TRBJ1-1

CDR3aa: CASTIWGGDTAYEQYF
CDR3nt: TGTGCCAGCACCATTTGGGGCGGGGACACCGCCTACGAGCAGTACTTC
v_gene: TRBV12-3/TRBV12-4
d_gene: -
abundance: -
j_gene: TRBJ2-7

CDR3aa: CAGRTGNTGELFF
CDR3nt: TGTGCCGGACGGACGGGGAACACCGGGGAGCTGTTTTTT
v_gene: TRBV19
d_gene: -
abundance: -
j_gene: TRBJ2-2

CDR3aa: CSPRQGMNTEAFF
CDR3nt: TGCAGCCCGAGACAGGGGATGAATACTGAAGCTTTCTTT
v_gene: TRBV20-1
d_gene: TRBD1
abundance: few
j_gene: TRBJ1-1

CDR3aa: CASSVSGYGTQYF
CDR3nt: TGTGCCAGCAGCGTTTCCGGGTATGGGACCCAGTACTTC
v_gene: TRBV9
d_gene: -
abundance: -
j_gene: TRBJ2-5

CDR3aa: CSARGLESDEQFF
CDR3nt: TGCAGTGCTAGAGGACTAGAATCGGATGAGCAGTTCTTC
v_gene: TRBV20-1
d_gene: -
abundance: -
j_gene: TRBJ2-1

CDR3aa: CASSPFASGSYNEQFF
CDR3nt: TGCGCCAGTTCTCCCTTCGCCAGTGGCTCCTACAATGAGCAGTTCTTC
v_gene: TRBV5-1
d_gene: -
abundance: few
j_gene: TRBJ2-1

CDR3aa: CASSWASGKAYEQFF
CDR3nt: TGTGCCAGCAGTTGGGCTAGCGGGAAAGCGTATGAGCAGTTCTTC
v_gene: TRBV27
d_gene: TRBD2
abundance: -
j_gene: TRBJ2-1

CDR3aa: CASSLALSGGLTLTDTQYF
CDR3nt: TGCGCCAGCAGCTTGGCACTTAGCGGGGGGCTTACCCTCACAGATACGCAGTATTTT
v_gene: TRBV5-1
d_gene: TRBD2
abundance: -
j_gene: TRBJ2-3

CDR3aa: CASSFEGFQREQYF
CDR3nt: TGTGCCAGCAGCTTCGAGGGGTTCCAACGGGAGCAGTACTTC
v_gene: TRBV7-2
d_gene: -
abundance: many
j_gene: TRBJ2-7

CDR3aa: CSAPLITGELFF
CDR3nt: TGCAGTGCTCCCCTGATCACCGGGGAGCTGTTTTTT
v_gene: TRBV20-1
d_gene: -
abundance: few
j_gene: TRBJ2-2

CDR3aa: CSARGPEETQYF
CDR3nt: TGCAGTGCTAGAGGGCCTGAAGAGACCCAGTACTTC
v_gene: TRBV20-1
d_gene: -
abundance: -
j_gene: TRBJ2-5

CDR3aa: CASSSEAVRTEAFF
CDR3nt: TGTGCCAGCAGCTCTGAGGCAGTAAGGACTGAAGCTTTCTTT
v_gene: TRBV5-6
d_gene: -
abundance: many
j_gene: TRBJ1-1

CDR3aa: CASTRDREDEQYF
CDR3nt: TGTGCCAGCACCCGGGACAGGGAAGACGAGCAGTACTTC
v_gene: TRBV18
d_gene: TRBD1
abundance: -
j_gene: TRBJ2-7

CDR3aa: CASSLGFYEQYF
CDR3nt: TGTGCCAGCAGCCTGGGCTTCTACGAGCAGTACTTC
v_gene: TRBV7-2
d_gene: -
abundance: many
j_gene: TRBJ2-7

CDR3aa: CASSPPGGHQPQHF
CDR3nt: TGTGCCAGCAGTCCGCCGGGGGGCCATCAGCCCCAGCATTTT
v_gene: TRBV12-3/TRBV12-4
d_gene: -
abundance: many
j_gene: TRBJ1-5

CDR3aa: CASSEGSPDLYEQYF
CDR3nt: TGTGCCAGCAGCGAAGGATCCCCTGACCTTTACGAGCAGTACTTC
v_gene: TRBV9
d_gene: -
abundance: -
j_gene: TRBJ2-7

CDR3aa: CASMSGGAWEQFF
CDR3nt: TGCGCCAGCATGAGCGGGGGGGCCTGGGAGCAGTTCTTC
v_gene: TRBV5-1
d_gene: TRBD2
abundance: many
j_gene: TRBJ2-1

CDR3aa: CAIRGDYETQYF
CDR3nt: TGTGCCATCAGAGGGGACTATGAGACCCAGTACTTC
v_gene: TRBV10-3
d_gene: TRBD2
abundance: many
j_gene: TRBJ2-5

CDR3aa: CASSPVIAGGLSYEQYF
CDR3nt: TGTGCCAGCAGCCCTGTGATAGCGGGAGGACTATCCTACGAGCAGTACTTC
v_gene: TRBV5-6
d_gene: TRBD2
abundance: many
j_gene: TRBJ2-7

CDR3aa: CASSRGGSPNEQFF
CDR3nt: TGTGCCAGCAGCCGGGGGGGGAGTCCCAATGAGCAGTTCTTC
v_gene: TRBV7-3
d_gene: TRBD2
abundance: -
j_gene: TRBJ2-1

CDR3aa: CSGVGQGLRGYTF
CDR3nt: TGCAGTGGGGTGGGACAGGGTTTGCGTGGCTACACCTTC
v_gene: TRBV20-1
d_gene: TRBD1
abundance: many
j_gene: TRBJ1-2

CDR3aa: CASSPSGAGDTQYF
CDR3nt: TGTGCCAGCTCACCGTCGGGGGCAGGGGATACGCAGTATTTT
v_gene: TRBV18
d_gene: -
abundance: -
j_gene: TRBJ2-3

CDR3aa: CASSFRDGAYEQYF
CDR3nt: TGCGCCAGCAGCTTCCGGGACGGAGCTTACGAGCAGTACTTC
v_gene: TRBV5-1
d_gene: -
abundance: few
j_gene: TRBJ2-7

CDR3aa: CASSDGTFGAFF
CDR3nt: TGTGCCAGCAGTGATGGGACTTTTGGAGCTTTCTTT
v_gene: TRBV6-1
d_gene: -
abundance: few
j_gene: TRBJ1-1

CDR3aa: CASSLAPRASGMNTDTQYF
CDR3nt: TGTGCCAGCAGCTTAGCGCCCCGAGCTAGCGGGATGAACACAGATACGCAGTATTTT
v_gene: TRBV7-2
d_gene: TRBD2
abundance: -
j_gene: TRBJ2-3

CDR3aa: CASSPNQPGTSGSGETQYF
CDR3nt: TGTGCCAGCAGCCCCAACCAGCCCGGGACTAGCGGGAGTGGCGAGACCCAGTACTTC
v_gene: TRBV11-2
d_gene: TRBD2
abundance: -
j_gene: TRBJ2-5

CDR3aa: CASSLEVPAGELTYNEQFF
CDR3nt: TGTGCCAGCAGCTTAGAAGTTCCAGCGGGGGAGCTAACTTACAATGAGCAGTTCTTC
v_gene: TRBV13
d_gene: TRBD2
abundance: -
j_gene: TRBJ2-1

CDR3aa: CASSLGTGWQETQYF
CDR3nt: TGTGCCAGCAGTCTCGGGACAGGGTGGCAAGAGACCCAGTACTTC
v_gene: TRBV28
d_gene: TRBD1
abundance: few
j_gene: TRBJ2-5

CDR3aa: CSARGSHGYTF
CDR3nt: TGCAGTGCTAGGGGGTCACATGGCTACACCTTC
v_gene: TRBV20-1
d_gene: -
abundance: few
j_gene: TRBJ1-2

CDR3aa: CASSVSNRDTGELFF
CDR3nt: TGTGCCAGCAGCGTATCTAACAGGGATACCGGGGAGCTGTTTTTT
v_gene: TRBV5-4
d_gene: -
abundance: -
j_gene: TRBJ2-2

CDR3aa: CASSLTSDVAGELFF
CDR3nt: TGTGCCAGCAGCTTAACTAGTGATGTGGCCGGGGAGCTGTTTTTT
v_gene: TRBV7-6
d_gene: -
abundance: -
j_gene: TRBJ2-2

CDR3aa: CATQRRGSNEQFF
CDR3nt: TGTGCCACCCAAAGGAGGGGGAGTAATGAGCAGTTCTTC
v_gene: TRBV15
d_gene: -
abundance: many
j_gene: TRBJ2-1

CDR3aa: CASSEPGGATGELFF
CDR3nt: TGTGCCAGCAGCGAACCAGGGGGCGCAACCGGGGAGCTGTTTTTT
v_gene: TRBV7-3
d_gene: TRBD1
abundance: -
j_gene: TRBJ2-2

CDR3aa: CASSLDTNTGELFF
CDR3nt: TGTGCCAGCAGTCTCGACACGAACACCGGGGAGCTGTTTTTT
v_gene: TRBV2
d_gene: -
abundance: many
j_gene: TRBJ2-2

CDR3aa: CASTSIGDRSSYNSPLHF
CDR3nt: TGTGCCAGCACCTCAATTGGGGACAGGAGCTCCTATAATTCACCCCTCCACTTT
v_gene: TRBV28
d_gene: TRBD1
abundance: -
j_gene: TRBJ1-6

CDR3aa: CASSYSRVNEQYF
CDR3nt: TGTGCCAGCAGTTACTCGAGGGTAAACGAGCAGTACTTC
v_gene: TRBV6-6
d_gene: -
abundance: many
j_gene: TRBJ2-7

CDR3aa: CASTNYGGDTQYF
CDR3nt: TGTGCCAGCACCAATTATGGAGGAGATACGCAGTATTTT
v_gene: TRBV3-1
d_gene: -
abundance: few
j_gene: TRBJ2-3

CDR3aa: CASTYGGGRTDTQYF
CDR3nt: TGTGCCAGCACCTACGGGGGGGGCCGCACAGATACGCAGTATTTT
v_gene: TRBV7-2
d_gene: TRBD2
abundance: few
j_gene: TRBJ2-3

CDR3aa: CASSLVRSGGAFSPQHF
CDR3nt: TGTGCCAGCAGCTTAGTCCGGTCAGGGGGTGCGTTCAGCCCCCAGCATTTT
v_gene: TRBV7-2
d_gene: TRBD1
abundance: few
j_gene: TRBJ1-5

CDR3aa: CASSPMGGGGYEQYF
CDR3nt: TGTGCCAGCAGTCCTATGGGCGGTGGGGGCTACGAGCAGTACTTC
v_gene: TRBV27
d_gene: -
abundance: many
j_gene: TRBJ2-7

CDR3aa: CASRPGQGGETQYF
CDR3nt: TGTGCCAGCAGGCCGGGACAGGGGGGAGAGACCCAGTACTTC
v_gene: TRBV2
d_gene: TRBD1
abundance: few
j_gene: TRBJ2-5

CDR3aa: CASSRGLAGARKSETQYF
CDR3nt: TGCGCCAGCAGCCGAGGACTAGCGGGGGCTCGAAAGTCGGAGACCCAGTACTTC
v_gene: TRBV5-1
d_gene: TRBD2
abundance: -
j_gene: TRBJ2-5